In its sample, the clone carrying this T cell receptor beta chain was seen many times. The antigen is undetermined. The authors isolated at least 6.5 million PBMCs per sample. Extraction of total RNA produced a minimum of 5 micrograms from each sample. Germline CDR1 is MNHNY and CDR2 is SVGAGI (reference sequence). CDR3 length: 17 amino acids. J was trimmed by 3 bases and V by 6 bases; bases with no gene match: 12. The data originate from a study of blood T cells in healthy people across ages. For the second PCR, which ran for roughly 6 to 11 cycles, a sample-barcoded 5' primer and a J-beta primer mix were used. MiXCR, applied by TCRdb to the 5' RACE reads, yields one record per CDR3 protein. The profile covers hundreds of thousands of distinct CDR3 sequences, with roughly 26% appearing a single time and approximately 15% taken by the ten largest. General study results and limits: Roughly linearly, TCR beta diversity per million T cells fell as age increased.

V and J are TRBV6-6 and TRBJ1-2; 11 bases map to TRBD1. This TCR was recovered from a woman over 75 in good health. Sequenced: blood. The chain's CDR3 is CASSPRTGGASDYGYTF. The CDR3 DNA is TGTGCCAGCAGCCCTCGGACAGGGGGCGCGTCGGACTATGGCTACACCTTC.